The next 13 T cell receptor beta chains were all read from a single sample in a study of PD-1 blockade in classical Hodgkin lymphoma. Sequencing used immunoSEQ multiplex PCR; TCRdb keeps in-frame clones, though not all of them. The sample yields around 40,000 clones, roughly 78% seen once. Every patient was affected by relapse after autologous stem cell transplantation, while exposure to brentuximab vedotin was not uniform. The source material was peripheral blood mononuclear cells (PBMCs), sampled at baseline. These receptors were obtained from a human donor with classical Hodgkin lymphoma.

In this sample, this clone turned up once. This chain joins TRBV7-2 and TRBJ1-1, with D tentatively TRBD1 (6 bases). The V gene lost 1 base and the J gene lost 1 base, with 10 bases spanning the gap. The CDR3 extends over 15 amino acids. CDR1 SGHTA and CDR2 FQGNSA come from the germline V gene. CDR3: CASSLEGGWNTEAFF. DNA of the CDR3: TGTGCCAGCAGCTTAGAGGGGGGGTGGAACACTGAAGCTTTCTTT. The full variable domain, in which reference TRBV7-2 and TRBJ1-1 provide the parts outside the CDR3, is GAGVSQSPSNKVTEKGKDVELRCDPISGHTALYWYRQSLGQGLEFLIYFQGNSAPDKSGLPSDRFSAERTGGSVSTLTIQRTQQEDSAVYLCASSLEGGWNTEAFFGQGTRLTVV.

The J gene is TRBJ2-7, the V gene TRBV18; D gene unclear. This CDR3 spans 14 amino acids. V gave up 0 bases and J gave up 6 bases, with 12 bases separating them. Per the germline V gene, CDR1 is KGHSH and CDR2 is LQKENI. The CDR3 region is CASSPPDGRSEQYF. The CDR3 DNA reads as TGTGCCAGCTCACCACCGGACGGTCGCTCCGAGCAGTACTTC. Based on the CDR3 plus reference TRBV18 and TRBJ2-7, the full variable domain is NAGVMQNPRHLVRRRGQEARLRCSPMKGHSHVYWYRQLPEEGLKFMVYLQKENIIDESGMPKERFSAEFPKEGPSILRIQQVVRGDSAAYFCASSPPDGRSEQYFGPGTRLTVT.

The rearrangement links TRBV5-8 to TRBJ1-4; the D is unclear. CDR3 length: 15 residues. V shed 0 bases and J shed 4 bases, with 10 bases lying between them. Germline V gene data show CDR1 as SGHTS and CDR2 as YDEGEE. The CDR3 loop reads CASSLAPRSNEKLFF. As DNA, the CDR3 is TGTGCCAGCAGCTTGGCGCCCCGGAGTAATGAAAAACTGTTTTTT.

This chain joins TRBV7-9 and TRBJ1-6; a possible D gene is TRBD1 (5 bases). CDR3 length equals 16 residues. Trimming removed 1 base at V and 7 bases at J, with 14 bases between. Germline V lookup: CDR1 SEHNR, CDR2 FQNEAQ (reference sequence). CDR3 sequence (DNA): TGTGCCAGCAGCTTAGGAGAGGGGCGGCGGAATTCACCCCTCCACTTT. The encoded protein is CASSLGEGRRNSPLHF. The variable domain in full, with the rest retrieved from reference TRBV7-9 and TRBJ1-6, is DTGVSQNPRHKITKRGQNVTFRCDPISEHNRLYWYRQTLGQGPEFLTYFQNEAQLEKSRLLSDRFSAERPKGSFSTLEIQRTEQGDSAMYLCASSLGEGRRNSPLHFGNGTRLTVT.

The chain couples TRBV18 to TRBJ2-7, with 10 nucleotides matching TRBD1. This CDR3 contains 16 residues. The germline V gene has CDR1 KGHSH and CDR2 LQKENI. Losses at the gene ends were 3 bases for V and 0 bases for J; bases not matched to a gene: 5. The CDR3 sequence: CASSPWDRGSSYEQYF. The CDR3, as DNA: TGTGCCAGCTCACCGTGGGACAGGGGCTCCTCCTACGAGCAGTACTTC.

The chain recombines TRBV5-1 with TRBJ2-5; TRBD1 agrees at 9 bases. V shed 0 bases, J shed 4 bases, and the junction held 4 bases outside the gene matches. Germline assignment: CDR1 SGHRS and CDR2 YFSETQ. This CDR3 is built from 15 residues. CDR3 in amino acids: CASSLGDRDRETQYF. For the CDR3, the DNA is TGCGCCAGCAGCTTGGGGGACAGGGATCGAGAGACCCAGTACTTC.

This clone was detected a few times. This rearrangement joins TRBV7-8 to TRBJ1-4; 9 bases map to TRBD1. V was pared by 5 bases and J by 6 bases, with 13 bases of the junction left unmatched. The CDR3 has 17 residues. Germline CDR1 reads SGHVS; CDR2 reads FQNEAQ. For the CDR3, the DNA is TGTGCCAGCAGCCAATTCCCTACAGGGGGCCCCGATGAAAAACTGTTTTTT. It codes for CASSQFPTGGPDEKLFF.

The chain carries TRBV7-8 and TRBJ2-7, with 11 bases lining up with TRBD1. Trimming took 5 bases from V and 5 from J; bases not matched to a gene: 5. The CDR3 totals 14 residues. CDR1 is SGHVS and CDR2 is FQNEAQ in the germline V gene. CDR3 bases: TGTGCCAGCAGCCTGGACAGGGGGCTTGACGAGCAGTACTTC. The encoded protein is CASSLDRGLDEQYF.

DNA for the CDR3: TGCGCCAGCAGCTTGGAAGGGACTAGCGGGGGGGCCCTGTCCACAGATACGCAGTATTTT. Its translation is CASSLEGTSGGALSTDTQYF. This rearrangement joins TRBV5-1 to TRBJ2-3; 16 bases line up with TRBD2. Germline V gives CDR1 SGHRS, CDR2 YFSETQ. This CDR3 is 20 amino acids long. V dropped 0 bases and J dropped 2; count of bases not matched to a gene: 9.

V usage is TRBV5-4 and J usage is TRBJ2-3; the D gene is possibly TRBD1 (5 bases). This CDR3 comprises 16 residues. V was shortened by 4 bases and J by 2 bases, with 17 bases between the two germline ends. Germline V gene sequence: CDR1 SGHNT, CDR2 YYREEE (reference sequence). The CDR3 region has the DNA TGTGCCAGCAGCCCGGCCGGTAGCAGGGCCACAGATACGCAGTATTTT. Its translation is CASSPAGSRATDTQYF.

CDR3 nucleotide sequence: TGCGCCAGCAGCTGGACAGGTAACACCGGGGAGCTGTTTTTT. Protein sequence: CASSWTGNTGELFF. V usage is TRBV5-1 and J usage is TRBJ2-2, with 7 positions matching TRBD1. The V gene end was trimmed by 3 bases and the J gene end by 2 bases; junction bases not matched to a gene: 1. Germline CDR1 is SGHRS and CDR2 is YFSETQ. This CDR3 contains 14 residues.

The rearrangement links TRBV11-2 to TRBJ2-7; the match to TRBD1 covers 8 bases. This CDR3 is 15 amino acids long. Germline-derived CDR1 and CDR2 are SGHAT and FQNNGV. The junction had 12 bases not matched to a gene; V was cut back by 5 bases and J by 6 bases. The CDR3 spells CASSEGQGGFVEQYF. The CDR3 DNA is TGTGCCAGCAGCGAAGGACAGGGCGGTTTTGTCGAGCAGTACTTC.

This clone has more than one count but fewer than ten. The DNA for the CDR3 is TGTGCCAGCAGTGAATCGGGCTTCTATGGCTACACCTTC. As protein: CASSESGFYGYTF. This chain links TRBV6-1 with TRBJ1-2; D gene ambiguous. Deletions cut 2 bases from V and 4 bases from J, with 8 bases between. CDR1 MNHNS and CDR2 SASEGT come from the germline V gene. CDR3 size: 13 residues.